The entry that follows covers one T cell receptor beta chain sequence. This record belongs to a study of shared clonotypes between healthy human individuals. V was clipped by 2 bases and J by 0 bases; unmatched bases: 4. The germline CDR1 and CDR2 sequences are MNHNS and SASEGT. The CDR3 is 16 amino acids. TCRdb's copy holds only in-frame clones and misses some; the assay was immunoSEQ multiplex PCR. The sample consists of millions of clones, 85% to 95% of them appearing once. Specimen: naive CD4+ T cells sorted from blood. Subset specified: CD45RA+ positively selected. The chain is built from TRBV6-1 and TRBJ2-5, with 9 bases identical to TRBD2. The receptor comes from a man younger than 35 in good health. DNA of the CDR3: TGTGCCAGCAGTGAACTGACTAGCGGATACCAAGAGACCCAGTACTTC. It yields the protein CASSELTSGYQETQYF.